This TCR beta chain was sequenced in a study of blood T cell repertoires in COVID-19. For the study at large: From T cells, B-cell-depleted T cells, or PBMCs came the material, which was cDNA or gDNA.

V lost 4 bases, J lost 12 bases, and 4 bases stayed unmatched. Germline loops: CDR1 SGHTA, CDR2 FQGNSA. This CDR3 has 11 residues. Clones were read by immunoSEQ multiplex PCR, and TCRdb kept only the in-frame ones, dropping some. The sample consists of 88,000 or so clones, roughly 85% of them appearing once. The V call is TRBV7-2, the J call TRBJ2-7; the match to TRBD1 covers 9 bases. This TCR derives from a man aged 60-69 years with acute or convalescent COVID-19. The sequencing input was peripheral blood. CDR3 region: CASSSRTGVYF. The CDR3 bases are TGTGCCAGCAGCTCCCGGACAGGGGTGTACTTC.